This record concerns one TCR beta chain sequence. Its target is unknown. The entry originates in a study of cytotoxic CD8 clonotypes in ibrutinib-treated CLL. The length of the CDR3 is 15 residues. Unmatched junction bases numbered 8, after V lost 6 bases and J lost 0 bases. Germline V gives CDR1 MDHEN, CDR2 SYDVKM. The protocol was immunoSEQ multiplex PCR, while the TCRdb copy is restricted to in-frame clones and leaves out a portion. This table holds some 150,000 clones, 75% to 85% found once. The study, taken as a whole, reports: Baseline values of clonality outstripped age-matched healthy donors and followed circulating CD8+ T-cell counts.

Sequencing was performed on PBMCs, taken after 12 months of ibrutinib treatment. The TCR was taken from a human donor with chronic lymphocytic leukemia. The J gene is TRBJ2-7, the V gene TRBV28; 7 bases are a match to TRBD1. The CDR3 DNA reads as TGTGCCAGCAGAAAAACAGGGGTAGGCTCCTACGAGCAGTACTTC. Its protein is CASRKTGVGSYEQYF.